This T cell receptor (beta chain) derives from a study of post-analysis software for immune sequencing data. Study conclusions and caveats: Comparison of patients with controls showed four or five TRBV segments more frequent in patients, TRBV5-6, TRBV5-1 and TRBV20-1 among them.

The library was made from cDNA and included unique molecular identifiers. A population of 1 to 10 million T cells gave rise to roughly 0.5 million cDNA molecules. Via MiXCR, TCRdb re-called the PCR reads, giving one row per CDR3 protein. The sample lists roughly 540,000 distinct CDR3 sequences, approximately 31% occurring once. Trimming removed 2 bases from V and 5 bases from J, with 12 bases in between. The CDR3 consists of 14 residues. Germline CDR1 is SGHRS and CDR2 is YFSETQ. This clonotype was recorded a few times. Its antigen is not known. The chain employs TRBV5-1 and TRBJ2-3, with D possibly matching TRBD1 (6 bases). The TCR comes from a girl under 18 with multiple sclerosis. Sequencing was performed on blood. The CDR3 region has the DNA TGCGCCAGCAGCTTTCGACAGGATGGAGATACGCAGTATTTT. Protein: CASSFRQDGDTQYF.